The 5 T cell receptor beta chains presented below share a single source sample, sequenced in a study of T-cell reconstitution after alpha-beta-depleted transplantation in children (dated by TCRdb to about 2016). The protocol used for the library was PCR. The sequencing machine was an Illumina HiSeq 2500. TCR library preparation used molecular barcoding, with unique molecular identifiers applied to normalize quantification of the TCRbeta repertoire. TCRdb trimmed the raw reads at Q25, called clones with MiXCR and kept productive beta chains. Identical CDR3 proteins give one entry, which carries the most common genes and DNA. The sample table records fewer than 1 million distinct CDR3 sequences; roughly 15% of these occur just once. Roughly 4.8% of the sample is held by the ten biggest clonotypes. Explained via the paper, the treatment or condition label denotes: allogeneic hematopoietic cell transplantation with graft depleted of TCRalphabeta T cells and CD19 B cells.

Sample: PBMCs, mostly from graft donor cells, taken 360 days after TCRalphabeta/CD19-depleted stem cell transplant. The receptors here all came from a male patient younger than 18 who had a stem cell transplant for acute lymphoblastic leukemia, so the T cells may come from the graft donor.

This clonotype was counted at least ten times. This sequence joins TRBV12-3 or TRBV12-4 and TRBJ2-3; 7 bases fit TRBD1. V shed 7 bases, J shed 4 bases, and the junction held 14 bases outside the gene matches. CDR3 length: 16 amino acids. CDR3 sequence (DNA): TGTGCCAGCACTCTCGTGTCCAGGGGGTCCCCAGATACGCAGTATTTT. Its protein product is CASTLVSRGSPDTQYF.

This sequence joins TRBV29-1 and TRBJ2-7; 7 bases are a match to TRBD2. This CDR3 comprises 14 residues. With V trimmed by 6 bases and J by 0 bases, 8 bases remained unmatched. The germline CDR1 and CDR2 sequences are SQVTM and ANQGSEA. The DNA of the CDR3 is TGCAGCGTCGCACCTAGCGGCCTCTCCTACGAGCAGTACTTC. This encodes CSVAPSGLSYEQYF.

Remarks on this clonotype: This could be a read error, since a much larger clone is one nucleotide away. In this CDR3 the conserved last residue, phenylalanine or tryptophan, is missing, so a read error is likely. The J gene is TRBJ2-3, the V gene TRBV7-6; 12 bases match TRBD2. Unmatched junction bases numbered 1, after V lost 2 bases and J lost 1 base. Per the germline V gene, CDR1 is SGHVS and CDR2 is FNYEAQ. CDR3 length: 16 amino acids. The CDR3 nucleotides are TGTGCCAGCAGCTTACGACTAGCGGGGGGCACAGATACGCAGTATCTT. This translates into CASSLRLAGGTDTQYL.

This clonotype has only a few counts. V usage is TRBV5-1 and J usage is TRBJ2-5; D remains ambiguous. Germline CDR1 is SGHRS and CDR2 is YFSETQ. The CDR3 is 14 residues long. V shed 0 bases and J shed 5 bases, with 11 bases lying between them. The CDR3 loop reads CASSLVGSRETQYF. CDR3 DNA sequence: TGCGCCAGCAGCTTGGTGGGGTCTAGGGAGACCCAGTACTTC.

The gene calls are TRBV2 and TRBJ2-1; a weak D match, TRBD2 (6 bases). V lost 6 bases, J lost 8 bases, and 17 bases lay in between. The CDR3 has 14 amino acids. The germline V gene encodes CDR1 SNHLY and CDR2 FYNNEI. The CDR3 sequence is CASRLPVTSYEQFF. CDR3 nucleotide sequence: TGTGCCAGCAGACTCCCGGTTACTAGCTATGAGCAGTTCTTC.